These T cell receptor beta chains were read from a single sample in a study of CD8+ T cells in alopecia areata. Clones were sequenced by immunoSEQ multiplex PCR, and TCRdb holds only the in-frame ones, with some missing. The data hold around 150,000 clones, with roughly four fifths observed a single time. Material: CD8+ T cells sorted from blood, obtained at week 4, from a patient treated with tofacitinib. The receptor source for this set is a human donor with alopecia areata. Both conserved end residues are part of each CDR3. The order of the fields is V gene, J gene, D gene, clone size, CDR3 DNA, CDR3 protein. A D gene is named only where the DNA matches it firmly. The size field is filled for only some rows; it gives once, few, many or a size class.

v_call: TRBV7-2
j_call: TRBJ2-1
d_call: NA
clone_size: NA
cdr3_nt: TGTGCCAGCAGCTTAGCGAAGGGATACAATGAGCAGTTCTTC
cdr3_aa: CASSLAKGYNEQFF

v_call: TRBV5-1
j_call: TRBJ2-2
d_call: NA
clone_size: NA
cdr3_nt: TGCGCCAGCAGCCCTTTTACCTCGACAAACACCGGGGAGCTGTTTTTT
cdr3_aa: CASSPFTSTNTGELFF

v_call: TRBV19
j_call: TRBJ2-1
d_call: NA
clone_size: NA
cdr3_nt: TGTGCCACCGGGACAAGCTCCTACAATGAGCAGTTCTTC
cdr3_aa: CATGTSSYNEQFF

v_call: TRBV4-1
j_call: TRBJ2-1
d_call: TRBD2
clone_size: NA
cdr3_nt: TGCGCCAGCACTAGCGGGGTTAGGGATGAGCAGTTCTTC
cdr3_aa: CASTSGVRDEQFF

v_call: TRBV7-9
j_call: TRBJ2-3
d_call: NA
clone_size: NA
cdr3_nt: TGTGCCAGCAGCTTGGTAGGGTTAGGGAGCACAGATACGCAGTATTTT
cdr3_aa: CASSLVGLGSTDTQYF

v_call: TRBV6-5
j_call: TRBJ2-7
d_call: NA
clone_size: NA
cdr3_nt: TGTGCCAGCAGTCCCTCGGAGGTCCACGAGCAGTACTTC
cdr3_aa: CASSPSEVHEQYF

v_call: TRBV7-9
j_call: TRBJ1-2
d_call: TRBD1
clone_size: NA
cdr3_nt: TGTGCCAGCAGTTCAGACAGGGTTCATGGCTACACCTTC
cdr3_aa: CASSSDRVHGYTF

v_call: TRBV7-9
j_call: TRBJ2-3
d_call: NA
clone_size: NA
cdr3_nt: TGTGCCAGCAGCTTAGGTGGGACAAGCACAGATACGCAGTATTTT
cdr3_aa: CASSLGGTSTDTQYF

v_call: TRBV29-1
j_call: TRBJ2-2
d_call: NA
clone_size: NA
cdr3_nt: TGCAGCGTTGTGGTGAACACCGGGGAGCTGTTTTTT
cdr3_aa: CSVVVNTGELFF

v_call: TRBV5-4
j_call: TRBJ1-3
d_call: NA
clone_size: NA
cdr3_nt: TGTGCCAGCAGCTTAGATACAGGGACTGGAAACACCATATATTTT
cdr3_aa: CASSLDTGTGNTIYF

v_call: TRBV6-5
j_call: TRBJ2-2
d_call: NA
clone_size: NA
cdr3_nt: TGTGCCAGCAGTTACGGAACGGGGGAGCTGTTTTTT
cdr3_aa: CASSYGTGELFF

v_call: TRBV4-3
j_call: TRBJ2-3
d_call: TRBD2
clone_size: NA
cdr3_nt: TGCGCCAGCAGCCAAGATTGGACTAGCGGGGGCCCAGAGGCAGATACGCAGTATTTT
cdr3_aa: CASSQDWTSGGPEADTQYF

v_call: TRBV27
j_call: TRBJ2-5
d_call: NA
clone_size: NA
cdr3_nt: TGTGCCAGTGCTTGGGGCGTACAAGAGACCCAGTACTTC
cdr3_aa: CASAWGVQETQYF

v_call: TRBV4-1
j_call: TRBJ2-7
d_call: TRBD2
clone_size: NA
cdr3_nt: TGCGCCAGCAGCCAAGAGGGCGGGAGCTCCTACGAGCAGTACTTC
cdr3_aa: CASSQEGGSSYEQYF

v_call: TRBV5-4
j_call: TRBJ2-3
d_call: NA
clone_size: NA
cdr3_nt: TGTGCCAGCAGCCCCCGGGCAGATACGCAGTATTTT
cdr3_aa: CASSPRADTQYF

v_call: TRBV7-9
j_call: TRBJ1-1
d_call: TRBD1
clone_size: NA
cdr3_nt: TGTGCCAGCAGCCAGACCTGGCAGGGGGAAGTCTCTGAAGCTTTCTTT
cdr3_aa: CASSQTWQGEVSEAFF

v_call: TRBV7-9
j_call: TRBJ2-1
d_call: NA
clone_size: NA
cdr3_nt: TGTGCCACCGGGAGAAGGGATGAGCAGTTCTTC
cdr3_aa: CATGRRDEQFF

v_call: TRBV2
j_call: TRBJ2-7
d_call: TRBD1
clone_size: NA
cdr3_nt: TGTGCCAGCGCCAAGACAGGGAGCTCCTACGAGCAGTACTTC
cdr3_aa: CASAKTGSSYEQYF

v_call: TRBV6-5
j_call: TRBJ2-7
d_call: NA
clone_size: NA
cdr3_nt: TGTGCCAGCAGTTACTCGACGGACTCCTACGAGCAGTACTTC
cdr3_aa: CASSYSTDSYEQYF

v_call: TRBV7-9
j_call: TRBJ1-6
d_call: NA
clone_size: NA
cdr3_nt: TGTGCCAGCAATATTGGACAGAATTCACCCCTCCACTTT
cdr3_aa: CASNIGQNSPLHF

v_call: TRBV19
j_call: TRBJ2-1
d_call: NA
clone_size: few
cdr3_nt: TGTGCCAGTAGTATGGGGGGAAACAATGAGCAGTTCTTC
cdr3_aa: CASSMGGNNEQFF

v_call: TRBV30
j_call: TRBJ2-1
d_call: TRBD2
clone_size: NA
cdr3_nt: TGTGCCTGGGACCCCGAGCGGCTAGCGGGGGGGGGTGAGCAGTTCTTC
cdr3_aa: CAWDPERLAGGGEQFF

v_call: TRBV5-6
j_call: TRBJ1-6
d_call: NA
clone_size: NA
cdr3_nt: TGTGCCAGCAGCTTGGCAGAATCCGAACGCCTCCACTTT
cdr3_aa: CASSLAESERLHF

v_call: TRBV19
j_call: TRBJ1-5
d_call: TRBD1
clone_size: NA
cdr3_nt: TGTGCCAGTAGTATAAACAAACAGGGGGCAGGAGGACAGCCCCAGCATTTT
cdr3_aa: CASSINKQGAGGQPQHF

v_call: TRBV4-1
j_call: TRBJ2-7
d_call: NA
clone_size: NA
cdr3_nt: TGCGCCAGCAGCCAAGATGCTGAGGTCCCCGACTACGAGCAGTACTTC
cdr3_aa: CASSQDAEVPDYEQYF

v_call: TRBV27
j_call: TRBJ1-5
d_call: NA
clone_size: NA
cdr3_nt: TGTGCCAGCTCCCCCCTCGACGGGGACAATCAGCCCCAGCATTTT
cdr3_aa: CASSPLDGDNQPQHF

v_call: TRBV20-1
j_call: TRBJ2-7
d_call: NA
clone_size: NA
cdr3_nt: TGCAGCGCCTCATCGGTTTACGAGCAGTACTTC
cdr3_aa: CSASSVYEQYF

v_call: TRBV30
j_call: TRBJ2-7
d_call: NA
clone_size: NA
cdr3_nt: TGTGCCTGGACCCCTGGTTGGCTGCTAGGCGAGCAGTACTTC
cdr3_aa: CAWTPGWLLGEQYF

v_call: TRBV4-1
j_call: TRBJ2-7
d_call: TRBD1
clone_size: few
cdr3_nt: TGCGCCAGCAGCCAAGAGAGGGACAGTTCCTACGAGCAGTACTTC
cdr3_aa: CASSQERDSSYEQYF

v_call: TRBV7-9
j_call: TRBJ1-1
d_call: NA
clone_size: NA
cdr3_nt: TGTGCCAGCAGCTTAGTGGAGGGGGTCACTGAAGCTTTCTTT
cdr3_aa: CASSLVEGVTEAFF